This T cell receptor (beta chain) was identified in a study of graft-versus-host responses after intestinal transplantation. Overall study: Recipients uniformly received anti-thymocyte globulin induction, followed by tacrolimus and steroids for roughly 3 years.

TCRdb keeps only in-frame clones here, not all; method: immunoSEQ multiplex PCR. The sample includes about 28,000 clones, approximately 80% of them seen just once. General study findings and limits: Some patients had graft-donor T cell macrochimerism. In their allografts, the ratios of graft-versus-host to host-versus-graft T cell clones were high.

Comments on this clone: The target antigen is unknown.

The receptor's source is a human donor who received an intestinal transplant. The material sequenced was unstimulated CD8+ T cells sorted from spleen or lymph node cells, taken before intestinal transplant.

The CDR3 sequence is CASSLSPTGGLDTQYF. CDR3 nucleotides: TGTGCCAGCAGTTTATCCCCCACAGGGGGCTTGGATACGCAGTATTTT. The J gene is TRBJ2-3, the V gene TRBV27; 9 bases map to TRBD1. Per germline, CDR1 MNHEY and CDR2 SMNVEV (reference sequence). Trimming cost V 0 bases and J 6 bases; bases outside gene matches: 7. The CDR3 length is 16 residues.